The rows below give T cell receptor beta chains drawn from one sample of a study of T cell repertoires in cytomegalovirus infection. TCRdb re-called the reads through MiXCR, storing one row per CDR3 protein. The sample consists of 150,000 to 200,000 distinct CDR3 sequences, approximately 17% of them appearing once. The sequencing input was CD8+ T cells from PBMCs. The receptor source for this set is a human donor in good health (CMV status not recorded). Some clones in this sample may be carry-over from other donors' samples. The CDR3 runs from the conserved cysteine through the conserved F or W. The D gene is left open where the match is weak. A row's size may be missing; if present it is once, few, many or a size class.

D: TRBD1
V: TRBV19
J: TRBJ2-5
length: 14
size: NA
CDR3: CASSPWDRGETQYF
DNA: TGTGCCAGTAGTCCATGGGACAGGGGAGAGACCCAGTACTTC

D: TRBD1
V: TRBV7-2
J: TRBJ2-5
length: 16
size: NA
CDR3: CASSFFPGQGTETQYF
DNA: TGTGCCAGCAGCTTCTTTCCGGGACAGGGTACAGAGACCCAGTACTTC

D: TRBD2
V: TRBV6-2/TRBV6-3
J: TRBJ2-1
length: 20
size: few
CDR3: CASSFPRPSGGSSSYNEQFF
DNA: TGTGCCAGCAGTTTCCCCCGACCTAGCGGGGGATCGAGCTCCTACAATGAGCAGTTCTTC

D: TRBD1
V: TRBV10-1
J: TRBJ2-7
length: 14
size: few
CDR3: CASSGGQGLVEQYF
DNA: TGCGCCAGCAGTGGTGGACAGGGGCTGGTCGAGCAGTACTTC

D: TRBD1
V: TRBV7-6
J: TRBJ2-1
length: 15
size: few
CDR3: CASSSLDRVRNEQFF
DNA: TGTGCCAGCAGCTCTTTGGACAGGGTGAGGAATGAGCAGTTCTTC

D: NA
V: TRBV7-9
J: TRBJ2-5
length: 14
size: NA
CDR3: CASSPQGRQETQYF
DNA: TGTGCCAGCAGCCCACAGGGGAGGCAAGAGACCCAGTACTTC

D: NA
V: TRBV28
J: TRBJ2-7
length: 14
size: NA
CDR3: CASTLGGRAYEQYF
DNA: TGTGCCAGCACCCTGGGGGGCAGAGCCTACGAGCAGTACTTC

D: TRBD1
V: TRBV2
J: TRBJ2-7
length: 14
size: few
CDR3: CATAGGQGIYEQYF
DNA: TGTGCCACCGCCGGGGGACAGGGGATCTACGAGCAGTACTTC

D: NA
V: TRBV28
J: TRBJ1-5
length: 15
size: NA
CDR3: CASSHDRSSNQPQHF
DNA: TGTGCCAGCAGTCATGACAGGTCTAGCAATCAGCCCCAGCATTTT

D: TRBD2
V: TRBV7-9
J: TRBJ2-2
length: 16
size: once
CDR3: CASSSRLAGAPGELFF
DNA: TGTGCCAGCAGCTCGAGACTAGCGGGAGCCCCCGGGGAGCTGTTTTTT

D: TRBD2
V: TRBV6-5
J: TRBJ2-1
length: 15
size: NA
CDR3: CASSYLAGEGNEQFF
DNA: TGTGCCAGCAGTTACCTAGCGGGGGAGGGTAATGAGCAGTTCTTC

D: TRBD2
V: TRBV11-2
J: TRBJ2-1
length: 16
size: few
CDR3: CASSLERGGTYNEQFF
DNA: TGTGCCAGCAGCTTAGAACGCGGGGGAACCTACAATGAGCAGTTCTTC

D: NA
V: TRBV11-2
J: TRBJ2-1
length: 15
size: NA
CDR3: CASSFRGPPYNEQFF
DNA: TGTGCCAGCAGCTTTCGCGGGCCACCTTACAATGAGCAGTTCTTC

D: NA
V: TRBV27
J: TRBJ1-5
length: 13
size: NA
CDR3: CASSPYSNQPQHF
DNA: TGTGCCAGCAGTCCTTATAGCAATCAGCCCCAGCATTTT

D: TRBD2
V: TRBV19
J: TRBJ2-1
length: 15
size: NA
CDR3: CASSIAGVSYNEQFF
DNA: TGTGCCAGTAGTATCGCGGGGGTCTCCTACAATGAGCAGTTCTTC

D: NA
V: TRBV7-9
J: TRBJ1-1
length: 14
size: many
CDR3: CASSLDGVNTEAFF
DNA: TGTGCCAGCAGCTTAGACGGAGTGAACACTGAAGCTTTCTTT

D: NA
V: TRBV7-2
J: TRBJ2-1
length: 15
size: few
CDR3: CASSLFYNSYNEQFF
DNA: TGTGCCAGCAGTTTGTTCTATAATTCGTACAATGAGCAGTTCTTC

D: TRBD2
V: TRBV9
J: TRBJ2-1
length: 15
size: NA
CDR3: CASSQRGSEHNEQFF
DNA: TGTGCCAGCAGCCAACGCGGGAGTGAACACAATGAGCAGTTCTTC

D: TRBD1
V: TRBV28
J: TRBJ2-3
length: 14
size: NA
CDR3: CASSRDRTTDTQYF
DNA: TGTGCCAGTAGCCGGGACAGGACGACAGATACGCAGTATTTT

D: NA
V: TRBV9
J: TRBJ2-7
length: 15
size: few
CDR3: CASSVSGSSAYEQYF
DNA: TGTGCCAGCAGCGTGAGCGGGTCCTCGGCCTACGAGCAGTACTTC

D: TRBD1
V: TRBV7-9
J: TRBJ1-1
length: 15
size: few
CDR3: CASSRLDRGLFEAFF
DNA: TGTGCCAGCAGCAGACTGGACAGGGGGCTGTTTGAAGCTTTCTTT

D: NA
V: TRBV6-5
J: TRBJ2-6
length: 15
size: few
CDR3: CASSYGDSGANVLTF
DNA: TGTGCCAGCAGTTACGGTGACTCTGGGGCCAACGTCCTGACTTTC

D: NA
V: TRBV15
J: TRBJ1-1
length: 13
size: few
CDR3: CATSRRTNTEAFF
DNA: TGTGCCACCAGCAGAAGGACGAACACTGAAGCTTTCTTT

D: TRBD2
V: TRBV6-2/TRBV6-3
J: TRBJ2-7
length: 15
size: few
CDR3: CASIGLAGSSYEQYF
DNA: TGTGCCAGCATCGGACTAGCGGGTTCCTCCTACGAGCAGTACTTC

D: TRBD1
V: TRBV28
J: TRBJ2-7
length: 14
size: NA
CDR3: CASSFLSTGGEQYF
DNA: TGTGCCAGCAGTTTTCTGTCTACAGGGGGCGAGCAGTACTTC

D: TRBD1
V: TRBV29-1
J: TRBJ2-2
length: 15
size: NA
CDR3: CSVEDRDRVTGELFF
DNA: TGCAGCGTTGAAGACCGGGACAGGGTCACCGGGGAGCTGTTTTTT

D: TRBD2
V: TRBV28
J: TRBJ2-7
length: 15
size: NA
CDR3: CATHGGTGGIDEQYF
DNA: TGTGCCACACATGGGGGTACGGGAGGGATCGACGAGCAGTACTTC

D: NA
V: TRBV7-3
J: TRBJ2-1
length: 12
size: few
CDR3: CASSHAGGEQFF
DNA: TGTGCCAGCAGCCATGCGGGTGGTGAGCAGTTCTTC

D: NA
V: TRBV2
J: TRBJ1-4
length: 14
size: NA
CDR3: CASSSRHLNEKLFF
DNA: TGTGCCAGCAGTTCCCGACACCTTAATGAAAAACTGTTTTTT

D: NA
V: TRBV7-8
J: TRBJ2-7
length: 14
size: few
CDR3: CASSWAGDPYEQYF
DNA: TGTGCCAGCAGTTGGGCAGGGGACCCCTACGAGCAGTACTTC

D: NA
V: TRBV3-1
J: TRBJ1-6
length: 16
size: NA
CDR3: CASSLGRTAYNSPLHF
DNA: TGTGCCAGCAGCCTCGGCAGGACAGCCTATAATTCACCCCTCCACTTT

D: NA
V: TRBV2
J: TRBJ2-7
length: 13
size: many
CDR3: CASSRFSGDEQYF
DNA: TGTGCCAGCAGTAGGTTCAGTGGGGACGAGCAGTACTTC

D: TRBD2
V: TRBV28
J: TRBJ2-3
length: 15
size: NA
CDR3: CASRGTSGYTDTQYF
DNA: TGTGCCAGTAGGGGGACTAGCGGGTACACAGATACGCAGTATTTT

D: NA
V: TRBV15
J: TRBJ1-1
length: 15
size: many
CDR3: CATSRDLEGGTEAFF
DNA: TGTGCCACCAGCAGAGATCTAGAGGGGGGGACTGAAGCTTTCTTT

D: NA
V: TRBV7-9
J: TRBJ1-6
length: 14
size: many
CDR3: CASQGGPGDSPLHF
DNA: TGTGCCAGCCAGGGCGGACCTGGTGATTCACCCCTCCACTTT

D: NA
V: TRBV7-2
J: TRBJ2-7
length: 15
size: NA
CDR3: CASSLMGQLYYEQYF
DNA: TGTGCCAGCAGCCTAATGGGACAACTCTACTACGAGCAGTACTTC

D: NA
V: TRBV19
J: TRBJ2-2
length: 16
size: NA
CDR3: CASSIAQHSNTGELFF
DNA: TGTGCCAGTAGTATAGCCCAGCATTCCAACACCGGGGAGCTGTTTTTT

D: NA
V: TRBV6-2/TRBV6-3
J: TRBJ2-7
length: 16
size: NA
CDR3: CASSYSSLRASYEQYF
DNA: TGTGCCAGCAGTTACTCGAGTTTGCGGGCCTCCTACGAGCAGTACTTT

D: NA
V: TRBV7-2
J: TRBJ1-1
length: 15
size: NA
CDR3: CASSLAFGVPTEAFF
DNA: TGTGCCAGCAGCTTAGCGTTTGGGGTCCCCACTGAAGCTTTCTTT

D: TRBD2
V: TRBV20-1
J: TRBJ2-7
length: 16
size: few
CDR3: CSARLTSGRHPYEQYF
DNA: TGCAGTGCTAGGTTAACTAGCGGGCGACACCCCTACGAGCAGTACTTC

D: NA
V: TRBV7-6
J: TRBJ1-1
length: 13
size: NA
CDR3: CASSWTLNTEAFF
DNA: TGTGCCAGCAGCTGGACCCTGAACACTGAAGCTTTCTTT

D: TRBD2
V: TRBV7-2
J: TRBJ2-1
length: 17
size: few
CDR3: CASSLARAGGVYNEQFF
DNA: TGTGCCAGCAGCTTAGCGCGGGCGGGAGGGGTATACAATGAGCAGTTCTTC